This entry features one TCR beta chain sequence. The antigen is not known. Time point here: pre-treatment sample, taken before nivolumab and TIL therapy. Tumor tissue came from excised metastases, mostly pleural nodules or supraclavicular lymph nodes. Germline V gene lookup returns CDR1 MGHDK and CDR2 SYGVNS. This CDR3 contains 14 residues. Trimming removed 3 bases from V and 6 bases from J, with 14 bases in between. These data come from a study of TIL therapy for anti-PD-1-resistant metastatic lung cancer. General study results and limits: Many TIL product clones were absent from baseline tumor, suggesting clonal contraction.

Sequencing used immunoSEQ v3. Each library reached 2 million or so read pairs, or roughly 4.5-6 million at deep level. The protocol was immunoSEQ multiplex PCR, while the TCRdb copy is restricted to in-frame clones and leaves out a portion. The table shows about 26,000 clones, with over 60% occurring only once. The chain is built from TRBV25-1 and TRBJ1-2; no clear D gene. Sequencing was performed on tumor tissue, taken at baseline. The TCR was taken from a person between 30 and 79 years old with non-small cell lung cancer. CDR3 region: CASSESRGIHGYTF. The CDR3 DNA reads TGTGCCAGCAGTGAGTCCCGCGGGATCCATGGCTACACCTTC.